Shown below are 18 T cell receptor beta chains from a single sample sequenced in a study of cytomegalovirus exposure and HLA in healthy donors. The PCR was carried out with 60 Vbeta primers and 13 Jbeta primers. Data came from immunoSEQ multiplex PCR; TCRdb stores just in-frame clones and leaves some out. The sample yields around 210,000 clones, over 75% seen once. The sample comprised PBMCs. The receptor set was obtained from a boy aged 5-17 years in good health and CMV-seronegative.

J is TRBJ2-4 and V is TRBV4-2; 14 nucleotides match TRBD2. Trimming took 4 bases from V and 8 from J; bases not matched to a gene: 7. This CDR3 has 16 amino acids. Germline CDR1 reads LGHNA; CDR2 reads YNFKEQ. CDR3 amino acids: CASSPGLAGGVDIQYF. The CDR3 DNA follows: TGTGCCAGCAGCCCTGGACTAGCGGGGGGAGTGGACATTCAGTACTTC.

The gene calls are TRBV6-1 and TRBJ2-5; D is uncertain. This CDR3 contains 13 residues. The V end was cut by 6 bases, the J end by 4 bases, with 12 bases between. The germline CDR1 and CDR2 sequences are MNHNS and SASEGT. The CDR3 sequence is CASSAYLLETQYF. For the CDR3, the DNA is TGTGCCAGCAGCGCCTATCTCTTAGAGACCCAGTACTTC.

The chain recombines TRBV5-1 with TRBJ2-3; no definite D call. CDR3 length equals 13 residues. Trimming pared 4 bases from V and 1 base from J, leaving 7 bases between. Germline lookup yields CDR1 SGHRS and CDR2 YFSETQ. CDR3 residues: CASSGQGTDTQYF. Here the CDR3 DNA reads TGCGCCAGCAGCGGGCAGGGCACAGATACGCAGTATTTT.

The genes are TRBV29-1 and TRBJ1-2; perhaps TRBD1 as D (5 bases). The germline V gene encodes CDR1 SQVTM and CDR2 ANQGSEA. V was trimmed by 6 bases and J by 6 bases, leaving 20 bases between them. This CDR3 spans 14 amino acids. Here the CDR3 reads CSVLAGIGSDGYTF. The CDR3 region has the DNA TGCAGCGTGTTGGCAGGGATTGGGTCCGATGGCTACACCTTC.

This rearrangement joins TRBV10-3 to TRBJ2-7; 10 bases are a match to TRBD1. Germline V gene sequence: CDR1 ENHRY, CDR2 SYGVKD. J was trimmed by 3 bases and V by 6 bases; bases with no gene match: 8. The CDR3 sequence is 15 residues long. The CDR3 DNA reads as TGTGCCATCAGCCAGCGACAGGGGGCGAACTACGAGCAGTACTTC. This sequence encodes CAISQRQGANYEQYF.

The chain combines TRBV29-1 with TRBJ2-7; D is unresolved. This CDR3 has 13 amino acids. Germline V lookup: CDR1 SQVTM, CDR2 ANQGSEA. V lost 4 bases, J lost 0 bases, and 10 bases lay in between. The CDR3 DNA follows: TGCAGCGTTGCCCCCCTCTTCTCCTACGAGCAGTACTTC. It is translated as CSVAPLFSYEQYF.

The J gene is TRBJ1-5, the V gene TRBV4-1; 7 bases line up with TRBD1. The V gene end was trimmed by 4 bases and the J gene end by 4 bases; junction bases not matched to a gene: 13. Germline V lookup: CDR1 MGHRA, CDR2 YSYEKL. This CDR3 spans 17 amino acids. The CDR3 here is CASSLTTGTAKNQPQHF. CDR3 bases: TGCGCCAGCAGCCTCACTACAGGGACAGCGAAAAATCAGCCCCAGCATTTT.

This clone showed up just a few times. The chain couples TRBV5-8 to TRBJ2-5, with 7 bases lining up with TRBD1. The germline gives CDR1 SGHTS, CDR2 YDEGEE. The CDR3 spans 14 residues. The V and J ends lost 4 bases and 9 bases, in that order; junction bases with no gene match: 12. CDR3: CASSQGQLKRAQYF. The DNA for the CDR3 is TGTGCCAGCAGCCAGGGACAGCTAAAGAGGGCCCAGTACTTC.

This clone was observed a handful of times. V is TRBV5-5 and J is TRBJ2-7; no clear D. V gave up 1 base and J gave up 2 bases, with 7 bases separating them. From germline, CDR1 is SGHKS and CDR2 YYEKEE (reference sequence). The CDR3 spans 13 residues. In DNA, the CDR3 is TGTGCCAGCAGCTTGTCAGGCACCTACGAGCAGTACTTC. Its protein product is CASSLSGTYEQYF.

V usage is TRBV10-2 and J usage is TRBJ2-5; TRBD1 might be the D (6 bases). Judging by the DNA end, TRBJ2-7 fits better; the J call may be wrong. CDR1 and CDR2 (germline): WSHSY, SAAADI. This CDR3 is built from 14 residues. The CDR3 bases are TGCGCCAGCAGTGGGGTCAGGGGCACCTACGAGCAGTACTTC. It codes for CASSGVRGTYEQYF.

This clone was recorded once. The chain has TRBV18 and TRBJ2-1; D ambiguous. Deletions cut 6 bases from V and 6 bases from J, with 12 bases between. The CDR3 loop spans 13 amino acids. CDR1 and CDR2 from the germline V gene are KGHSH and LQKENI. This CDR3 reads CASSQLGRNEQFF. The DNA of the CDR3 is TGTGCCAGCTCCCAACTTGGGCGCAATGAGCAGTTCTTC.

The CDR3 loop is CASRRLTGANVLTF. The DNA for the CDR3 is TGTGCCAGCAGGCGGTTGACTGGGGCCAACGTCCTGACTTTC. The chain has TRBV2 and TRBJ2-6; D remains unclear. In germline, CDR1 is SNHLY, CDR2 FYNNEI. The V gene lost 6 bases and the J gene lost 2 bases, with 8 bases spanning the gap. The CDR3 is 14 amino acids.

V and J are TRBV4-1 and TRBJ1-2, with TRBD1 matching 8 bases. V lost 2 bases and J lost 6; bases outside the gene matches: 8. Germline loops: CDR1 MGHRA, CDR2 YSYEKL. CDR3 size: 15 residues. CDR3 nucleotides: TGCGCCAGCAGCCAACGGGCACAGGGGGAGGATGGCTACACCTTC. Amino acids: CASSQRAQGEDGYTF.

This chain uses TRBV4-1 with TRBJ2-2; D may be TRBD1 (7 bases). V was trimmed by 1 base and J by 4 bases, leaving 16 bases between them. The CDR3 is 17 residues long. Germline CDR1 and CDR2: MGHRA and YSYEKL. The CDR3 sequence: CASSQGAPGGGTGELFF. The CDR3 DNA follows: TGCGCCAGCAGCCAAGGGGCCCCAGGGGGAGGCACCGGGGAGCTGTTTTTT.

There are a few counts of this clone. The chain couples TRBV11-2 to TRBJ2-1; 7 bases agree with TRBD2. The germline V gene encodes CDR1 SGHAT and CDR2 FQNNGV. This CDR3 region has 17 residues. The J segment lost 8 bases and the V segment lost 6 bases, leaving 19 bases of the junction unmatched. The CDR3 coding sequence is TGTGCCAGCAGGACTATACGACCGGGAGGCCCGGGCGATGAGCAGTTCTTC. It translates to CASRTIRPGGPGDEQFF.

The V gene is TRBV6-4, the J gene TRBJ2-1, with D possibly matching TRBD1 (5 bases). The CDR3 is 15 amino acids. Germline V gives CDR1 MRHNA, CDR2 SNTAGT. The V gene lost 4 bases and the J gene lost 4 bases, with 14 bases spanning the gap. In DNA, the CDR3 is TGTGCCAGCAGTGTAGGCAGGGCTTCTTACAATGAGCAGTTCTTC. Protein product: CASSVGRASYNEQFF.

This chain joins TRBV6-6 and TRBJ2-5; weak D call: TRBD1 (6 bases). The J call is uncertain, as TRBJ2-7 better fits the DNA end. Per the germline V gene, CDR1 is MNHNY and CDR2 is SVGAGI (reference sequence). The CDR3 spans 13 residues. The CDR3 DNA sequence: TGTGCCAGCTGCCCGGACAGTGACTACGAGCAGTACTTC. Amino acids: CASCPDSDYEQYF.

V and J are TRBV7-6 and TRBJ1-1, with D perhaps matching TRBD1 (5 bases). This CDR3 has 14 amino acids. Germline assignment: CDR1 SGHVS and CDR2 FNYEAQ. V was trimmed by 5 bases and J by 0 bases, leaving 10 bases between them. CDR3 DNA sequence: TGTGCCAGCAGCGCCTTAGGGGTGAACACTGAAGCTTTCTTT. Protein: CASSALGVNTEAFF.